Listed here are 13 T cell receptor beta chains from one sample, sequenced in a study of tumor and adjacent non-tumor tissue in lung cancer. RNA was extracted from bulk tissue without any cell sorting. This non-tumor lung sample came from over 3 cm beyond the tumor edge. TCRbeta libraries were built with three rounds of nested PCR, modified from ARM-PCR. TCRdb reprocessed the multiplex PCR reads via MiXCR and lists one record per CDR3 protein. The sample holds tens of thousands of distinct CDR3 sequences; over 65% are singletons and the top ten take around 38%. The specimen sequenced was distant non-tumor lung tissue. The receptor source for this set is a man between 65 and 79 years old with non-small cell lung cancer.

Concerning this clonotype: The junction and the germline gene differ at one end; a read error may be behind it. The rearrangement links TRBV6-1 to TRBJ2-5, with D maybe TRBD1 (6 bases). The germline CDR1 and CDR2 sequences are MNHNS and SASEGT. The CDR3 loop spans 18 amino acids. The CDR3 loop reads CASSRFNAGTWGQETHYF. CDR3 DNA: TGTGCCAGCAGTCGATTCAACGCCGGGACATGGGGACAAGAGACCCATTACTTC.

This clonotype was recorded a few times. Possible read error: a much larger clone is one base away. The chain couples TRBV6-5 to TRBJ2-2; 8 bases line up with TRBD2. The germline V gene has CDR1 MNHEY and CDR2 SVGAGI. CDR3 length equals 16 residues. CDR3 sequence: CVSSPGGVENTGELFF. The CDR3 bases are TGTGTCAGCAGCCCGGGGGGGGTGGAGAACACCGGGGAGCTGTTTTTT.

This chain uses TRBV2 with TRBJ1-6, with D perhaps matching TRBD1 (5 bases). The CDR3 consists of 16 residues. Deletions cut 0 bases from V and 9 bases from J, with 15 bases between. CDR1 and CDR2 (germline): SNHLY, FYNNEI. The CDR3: CASSEARGRAGSPLHF. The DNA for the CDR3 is TGTGCCAGCAGTGAAGCGCGGGGCAGGGCCGGTTCACCCCTCCACTTT.

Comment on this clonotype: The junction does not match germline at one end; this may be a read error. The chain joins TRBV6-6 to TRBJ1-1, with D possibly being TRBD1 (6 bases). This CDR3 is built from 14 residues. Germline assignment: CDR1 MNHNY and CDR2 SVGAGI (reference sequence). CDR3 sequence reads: CATDLTGWDTVAFF. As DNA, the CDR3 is TGTGCCACAGACCTCACAGGGTGGGACACTGTAGCTTTCTTT.

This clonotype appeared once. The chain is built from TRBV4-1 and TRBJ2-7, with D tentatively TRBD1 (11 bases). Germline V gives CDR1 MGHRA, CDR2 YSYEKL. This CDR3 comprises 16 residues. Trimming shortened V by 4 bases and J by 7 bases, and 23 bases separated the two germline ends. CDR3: CASSLTLAGQGEEQYF. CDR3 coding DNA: TGCGCCAGCAGCCTGACACTAGCGGGACAGGGGGAGGAGCAGTACTTC.

This chain's CDR3 is CASGLRAVNTGELFF. CDR3 nucleotides: TGTGCTAGTGGTTTGCGGGCAGTTAACACCGGGGAGCTGTTTTTT. J is TRBJ2-2 and V is TRBV12-5; no clear D gene. The V end lost 2 bases, the J end lost 2 bases, and 9 bases lay between the germline ends. Per germline, CDR1 LGHNT and CDR2 FRNRAP. The CDR3 loop spans 15 amino acids.

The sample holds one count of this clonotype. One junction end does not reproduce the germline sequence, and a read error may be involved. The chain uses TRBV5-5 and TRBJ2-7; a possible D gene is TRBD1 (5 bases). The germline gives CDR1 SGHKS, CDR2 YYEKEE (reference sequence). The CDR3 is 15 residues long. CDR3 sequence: CASSLTLTVTYEQYF. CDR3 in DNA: TGTGCCAGCAGCCTAACCCTGACAGTTACCTATGAGCAGTACTTC.

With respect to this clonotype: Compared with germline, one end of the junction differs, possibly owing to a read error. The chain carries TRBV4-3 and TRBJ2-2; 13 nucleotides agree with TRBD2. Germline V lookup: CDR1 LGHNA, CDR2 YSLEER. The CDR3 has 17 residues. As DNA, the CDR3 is TGCGCCAGTAGCCAAGATCTACTAGCGGGAGGGGCCCGGGAGCTGTTTTTT. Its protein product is CASSQDLLAGGARELFF.

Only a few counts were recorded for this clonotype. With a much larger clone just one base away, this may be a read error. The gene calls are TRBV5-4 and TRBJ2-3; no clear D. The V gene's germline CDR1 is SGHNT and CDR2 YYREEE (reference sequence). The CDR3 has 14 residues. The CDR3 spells CANSFSTTSDTQYF. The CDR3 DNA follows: TGTGCCAACAGCTTCAGCACCACGTCAGATACGCAGTATTTT.

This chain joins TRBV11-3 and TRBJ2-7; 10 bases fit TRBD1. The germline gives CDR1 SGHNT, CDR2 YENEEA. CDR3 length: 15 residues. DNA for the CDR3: TGTATCAGCAGCTTAAGGGGACAGGGGCCCTACGAGCAGTACTTC. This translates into CISSLRGQGPYEQYF.

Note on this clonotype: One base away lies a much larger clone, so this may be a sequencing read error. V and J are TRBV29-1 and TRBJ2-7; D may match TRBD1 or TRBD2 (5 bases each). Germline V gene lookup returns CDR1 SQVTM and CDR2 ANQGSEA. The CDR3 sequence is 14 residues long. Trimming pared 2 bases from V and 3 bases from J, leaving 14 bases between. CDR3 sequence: CSVEFRDEFYEQYF. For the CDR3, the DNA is TGCAGCGTTGAATTTAGGGACGAATTCTACGAGCAGTACTTC.

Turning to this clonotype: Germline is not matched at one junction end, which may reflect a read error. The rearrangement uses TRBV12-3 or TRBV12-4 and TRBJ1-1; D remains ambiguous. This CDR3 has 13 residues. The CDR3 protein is CASSFNRDNEAFF. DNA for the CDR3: TGTGCCAGCAGTTTCAACCGGGATAATGAAGCCTTCTTT.

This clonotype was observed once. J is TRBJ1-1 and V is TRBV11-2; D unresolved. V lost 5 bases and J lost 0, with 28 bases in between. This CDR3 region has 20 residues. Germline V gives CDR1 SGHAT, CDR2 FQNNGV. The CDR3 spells CASSMTRLVLGDLLNTEAFF. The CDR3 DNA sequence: TGTGCCAGCAGCATGACAAGGTTGGTCCTTGGGGATTTATTGAACACTGAAGCTTTCTTT.